This passage covers 32 T cell receptor beta chains from one sample sequenced in a study of control samples from healthy donors and cancer patients (dated by TCRdb to 2020 to 2021). The library came from the immunoSEQ multiplex PCR assay. TCRdb carries this immuneACCESS record with in-frame sequences only. Its versions omit some clonotypes, under half of them owing to an unresolved V gene in the studies checked, with the rest unexplained. Within this sample are more than 50,000 clones, with more than 95% of them counted one time only. The ten largest clonotypes hold approximately 0.99% of the sample. Sequenced: blood. The receptor source for this set is a woman younger than 35 in good health.

As to this clone: The DNA is omitted, as the CDR3 cannot be located on it reliably, and the CDR3 follows TCRdb's listing. This rearrangement joins TRBV9 to TRBJ2-5; the table's D call TRBD2 went unverified against the DNA. The CDR3 extends over 16 residues, inclusive of both ends. Germline V CDR1 and CDR2: SGDLS, YYNGEE. This CDR3 reads CASSVSLRGGEETQYF.

This chain connects TRBV5-6 to TRBJ1-2; D is undetermined. This CDR3 is built from 15 residues. Germline V gives CDR1 SGHDT, CDR2 YYEEEE. V gave up 5 bases and J gave up 1 base, with 15 bases separating them. The CDR3 bases are TGTGCCAGCAGTCCCTTGTCGTCCCATAACTATGGCTACACCTTC. Translating gives CASSPLSSHNYGYTF.

The rearrangement uses TRBV4-3 and TRBJ1-2; 7 bases line up with TRBD1. The CDR3 is 12 amino acids. Germline values: CDR1 LGHNA, CDR2 YSLEER. The V segment lost 4 bases and the J segment 6 bases; nucleotides outside the gene matches: 2. This CDR3 is CASSLQGDGYTF. The CDR3 DNA follows: TGCGCCAGCAGCCTCCAGGGGGATGGCTACACCTTC.

V usage is TRBV7-9 and J usage is TRBJ1-1; D is unresolved. Germline V CDR1 and CDR2: SEHNR, FQNEAQ (reference sequence). V was clipped by 1 base and J by 7 bases, with 19 bases between them. CDR3 size: 16 residues. The CDR3 sequence: CASSLVITRQTYEAFF. CDR3 nucleotides: TGTGCCAGCAGCTTAGTAATAACGAGGCAGACTTATGAAGCTTTCTTT.

The chain links TRBV30 to TRBJ2-7; TRBD2 might be the D (6 bases). The CDR3 covers 16 residues. Deletions cut 0 bases from V and 3 bases from J, with 18 bases between. Germline values: CDR1 GTSNPN, CDR2 SVGIG (reference sequence). The CDR3 DNA reads TGTGCCTGGAGTGTAGGAGACAGCCGGGACTTCTACGAGCAGTACTTC. As protein: CAWSVGDSRDFYEQYF.

The chain carries TRBV7-9 and TRBJ2-2, with 7 bases identical to TRBD1. After removal of 5 bases from V and 1 base from J, the junction contained 7 bases not matched to a gene. The CDR3 runs to 16 residues. The germline V gene has CDR1 SEHNR and CDR2 FQNEAQ (reference sequence). The CDR3 is CASSPTRTGNTGELFF. The CDR3 bases are TGTGCCAGCAGCCCCACCCGGACAGGGAACACCGGGGAGCTGTTTTTT. The complete variable domain, with remaining parts taken from reference TRBV7-9 and TRBJ2-2, reads DTGVSQNPRHKITKRGQNVTFRCDPISEHNRLYWYRQTLGQGPEFLTYFQNEAQLEKSRLLSDRFSAERPKGSFSTLEIQRTEQGDSAMYLCASSPTRTGNTGELFFGEGSRLTVL.

This chain links TRBV30 with TRBJ1-3; D is uncertain. CDR1 is GTSNPN and CDR2 is SVGIG in the germline V gene (reference sequence). The CDR3 is 13 amino acids. V was clipped by 4 bases and J by 0 bases, with 7 bases between them. CDR3 sequence reads: CAWTQASGNTIYF. The CDR3 bases are TGTGCCTGGACCCAGGCCTCTGGAAACACCATATATTTT.

This sequence joins TRBV18 and TRBJ1-2, with a possible D match to TRBD1 (6 bases). The CDR3 has 16 residues. The V and J ends lost 1 base and 2 bases respectively, with 14 bases between them. CDR1 KGHSH and CDR2 LQKENI come from the germline V gene. In nucleotides, the CDR3 is TGTGCCAGCTCACCACTCCGGACAGCGCAGAACTATGGCTACACCTTC. As protein: CASSPLRTAQNYGYTF.

The chain has TRBV19 and TRBJ1-2; no reliable D call. Trimming cost V 3 bases and J 5 bases, with 4 bases left between them. From germline, CDR1 is LNHDA and CDR2 SQIVND (reference sequence). The CDR3 sequence is 11 residues long. This CDR3 reads CASSIEYGYTF. CDR3 nucleotides: TGTGCCAGTAGTATCGAGTATGGCTACACCTTC. The whole variable domain, remainder taken from reference TRBV19 and TRBJ1-2, is DGGITQSPKYLFRKEGQNVTLSCEQNLNHDAMYWYRQDPGQGLRLIYYSQIVNDFQKGDIAEGYSVSREKKESFPLTVTSAQKNPTAFYLCASSIEYGYTFGSGTRLTVV.

The rearrangement joins TRBV4-2 to TRBJ2-3; either TRBD1 or TRBD2 may supply D (5 bases each). Per germline, CDR1 LGHNA and CDR2 YNFKEQ. There are 16 residues in the CDR3. The ends were cut back, 1 base at V and 1 base at J, with 12 bases in the middle. For the CDR3, the DNA is TGTGCCAGCAGCCAAGCCAGGGACGAGCGCACAGATACGCAGTATTTT. Translated: CASSQARDERTDTQYF.

This chain links TRBV7-9 with TRBJ2-7; no reliable D call. V lost 1 base to trimming and J lost 6 bases, with 10 bases between them. CDR1 SEHNR and CDR2 FQNEAQ come from the germline V gene (reference sequence). This CDR3 region has 13 residues. The CDR3 coding sequence is TGTGCCAGCAGCTTAGGGGCGGCGGTCGAGCAGTACTTC. This codes for CASSLGAAVEQYF.

This chain connects TRBV27 to TRBJ1-1; 7 positions agree with TRBD1. The CDR3 is 15 amino acids. Germline V CDR1 and CDR2: MNHEY, SMNVEV (reference sequence). Losses at the gene ends were 6 bases for V and 8 bases for J; bases not matched to a gene: 15. The CDR3 is CASRRTGAWGSEAFF. CDR3 bases: TGTGCCAGCAGGCGGACAGGCGCGTGGGGGTCAGAAGCTTTCTTT.

J is TRBJ2-7 and V is TRBV14; D may be TRBD1 or TRBD2 (5 bases each). Deletions cut 5 bases from V and 1 base from J, with 6 bases between. This CDR3 region has 12 residues. The V gene's germline CDR1 is SGHDN and CDR2 FVKESK. The CDR3 protein is CASSWGSYEQYF. As DNA, the CDR3 is TGTGCCAGCAGCTGGGGGTCCTACGAGCAGTACTTC.

V and J are TRBV6-5 and TRBJ1-1; possible D gene TRBD1, 6 bases. V was clipped by 6 bases and J by 11 bases, with 19 bases between them. The germline CDR1 and CDR2 sequences are MNHEY and SVGAGI. The CDR3 totals 13 residues. This chain's CDR3 is CASSRSRGGTAFF. Written as DNA, the CDR3 is TGTGCCAGCAGCCGGTCAAGAGGGGGGACGGCTTTCTTT.

The rearrangement uses TRBV6-5 and TRBJ2-5; D not resolved. Trimming stripped 2 bases from V and 2 bases from J, with 12 bases between. Germline-derived CDR1 and CDR2 are MNHEY and SVGAGI. The CDR3 length is 15 residues. The DNA for the CDR3 is TGTGCCAGCAGTTACGGGCCAGGTACTCAAGAGACCCAGTACTTC. This encodes CASSYGPGTQETQYF.

This chain links TRBV6-5 with TRBJ1-6; tentatively, D is TRBD1 (6 bases). This CDR3 has 15 residues. Trimming removed 5 bases from V and 10 bases from J, with 18 bases in between. Germline assignment: CDR1 MNHEY and CDR2 SVGAGI. The CDR3 reads CASSPTGSDFSPLHF. The CDR3 region has the DNA TGTGCCAGCAGTCCTACAGGGTCGGATTTCTCACCCCTCCACTTT.

This clone has more than one count but fewer than ten. The V and J genes are TRBV5-6 and TRBJ1-5; 8 bases fit TRBD1. The CDR3 runs to 15 residues. The J segment lost 6 bases and the V segment lost 0 bases, leaving 5 bases of the junction unmatched. CDR1 is SGHDT and CDR2 is YYEEEE in the germline V gene. In nucleotides, the CDR3 is TGTGCCAGCAGCTTGGGTGGACAGGGTGGTCAGCCCCAGCATTTT. As protein: CASSLGGQGGQPQHF. Full variable domain (outside the CDR3, taken from reference TRBV5-6 and TRBJ1-5): DAGVTQSPTHLIKTRGQQVTLRCSPKSGHDTVSWYQQALGQGPQFIFQYYEEEERQRGNFPDRFSGHQFPNYSSELNVNALLLGDSALYLCASSLGGQGGQPQHFGDGTRLSIL.

This chain links TRBV10-1 with TRBJ1-4, with 7 bases lining up with TRBD1. Germline CDR1 and CDR2: WNHNN and SYGVQD (reference sequence). The CDR3 spans 18 residues. J gave up 0 bases and V 5 bases, and 12 bases lay outside the gene matches. The CDR3 nucleotides read TGCGCCAGCAGTTCGACCGGGACAGATAAACCAACTAATGAAAAACTGTTTTTT. Residues: CASSSTGTDKPTNEKLFF.

The rearrangement uses TRBV18 and TRBJ1-2; TRBD1 might be the D (6 bases). The CDR3 sequence is 18 residues long. CDR1 and CDR2 (germline): KGHSH, LQKENI. With 6 bases removed from V and 11 bases from J, the gap between germline ends came to 34 bases. The DNA for the CDR3 is TGTGCCAGCTCGCCTCAGGGTAGGGGGTTCAACCATCAATGGAGTTACACCTTC. Its protein is CASSPQGRGFNHQWSYTF. The entire variable domain, with the rest obtained from reference TRBV18 and TRBJ1-2, is as follows: NAGVMQNPRHLVRRRGQEARLRCSPMKGHSHVYWYRQLPEEGLKFMVYLQKENIIDESGMPKERFSAEFPKEGPSILRIQQVVRGDSAAYFCASSPQGRGFNHQWSYTFGSGTRLTVV.

Only one count was recorded for this clone. The CDR3 region has the DNA TGCGCCAGCAGCCAAGGGGGGGGGCGGACGCCGCTGAACACCATATATTTT. It encodes CASSQGGGRTPLNTIYF. This chain uses TRBV4-1 with TRBJ1-3; D is possibly TRBD1 (6 bases). The CDR3 is 17 amino acids. Trimming removed 1 base at V and 7 bases at J, with 20 bases between. The V gene's germline CDR1 is MGHRA and CDR2 YSYEKL.

V is TRBV27 and J is TRBJ1-2; unclear D gene. CDR1 is MNHEY and CDR2 is SMNVEV in the germline V gene (reference sequence). The CDR3 extends over 14 amino acids. The V end was cut by 5 bases, the J end by 3 bases, with 13 bases between. The CDR3 DNA reads TGTGCCAGCAGTCCCCTAAAATCCCACTATGGCTACACCTTC. It translates to CASSPLKSHYGYTF.

V is TRBV7-2 and J is TRBJ2-1; D unresolved. CDR1 is SGHTA, CDR2 FQGNSA, per germline. The V and J ends lost 7 bases and 0 bases respectively, with 16 bases between them. The CDR3 covers 16 residues. DNA for the CDR3: TGTGCCAGCAAAGACGACCCGGCTCACTCCTACAATGAGCAGTTCTTC. Translating gives CASKDDPAHSYNEQFF. Supplemented by reference TRBV7-2 and TRBJ2-1, the full variable domain reads GAGVSQSPSNKVTEKGKDVELRCDPISGHTALYWYRQSLGQGLEFLIYFQGNSAPDKSGLPSDRFSAERTGGSVSTLTIQRTQQEDSAVYLCASKDDPAHSYNEQFFGPGTRLTVL.

V gene TRBV6-5 combines with J gene TRBJ1-2; tentative D call: TRBD1 (5 bases). Germline V CDR1 and CDR2: MNHEY, SVGAGI. The CDR3 consists of 14 residues. V lost 7 bases to trimming and J lost 6 bases, with 18 bases between them. CDR3 residues: CASIGTERGNGYTF. Written as DNA, the CDR3 is TGTGCCAGCATTGGGACGGAGAGGGGCAATGGCTACACCTTC.

V and J are TRBV28 and TRBJ2-7; unclear D gene. Germline CDR1 is MDHEN and CDR2 is SYDVKM. Between the trimmed V and J ends, which lost 7 bases and 1 base, there was a span of 8 bases. The CDR3 is 12 residues long. CDR3 region: CASTVSSYEQYF. CDR3 coding DNA: TGTGCCAGCACCGTCTCTTCCTACGAGCAGTACTTC.

V and J are TRBV11-2 and TRBJ2-5, with unresolved D. The CDR3 length is 13 residues. Deletions cut 3 bases from V and 2 bases from J, with 7 bases between. Germline V gene lookup returns CDR1 SGHAT and CDR2 FQNNGV. Here the CDR3 reads CASSFLSQETQYF. For the CDR3, the DNA is TGTGCCAGCAGCTTTCTGTCTCAAGAGACCCAGTACTTC.

The chain uses TRBV27 and TRBJ1-1; D is uncertain. The CDR3 runs 14 residues. The germline CDR1 and CDR2 sequences are MNHEY and SMNVEV (reference sequence). V was clipped by 3 bases and J by 5 bases, with 13 bases between them. CDR3 amino acids: CASSLSGRGTEAFF. The CDR3 DNA follows: TGTGCCAGCAGTTTGTCCGGCCGGGGAACTGAAGCTTTCTTT.

The J gene is TRBJ2-7, the V gene TRBV28; 10 bases agree with TRBD2. J gave up 2 bases and V 5 bases, and 3 bases lay outside the gene matches. There are 14 residues in the CDR3. CDR1 MDHEN and CDR2 SYDVKM come from the germline V gene. The CDR3 DNA sequence: TGTGCCAGCAGTAGCGGGGGGGTTGCCTACGAGCAGTACTTC. Translated, it gives CASSSGGVAYEQYF.

The chain employs TRBV6-2 or TRBV6-3 and TRBJ1-1; unclear D gene. Trimming removed 2 bases from V and 1 base from J, with 5 bases in between. Germline CDR1 and CDR2: MNHEY and SVGEGT. This CDR3 has 13 amino acids. CDR3 amino acids: CASSYAGNTEAFF. CDR3 nucleotides: TGTGCCAGCAGTTACGCGGGGAACACTGAAGCTTTCTTT.

The J gene is TRBJ2-3, the V gene TRBV3-1 (or the pseudogene TRBV3-2); D possibly corresponds to TRBD2 (5 bases). The CDR3 contains 14 residues. Germline V CDR1 and CDR2: LGHDT, YNNKEL (reference sequence). V was cut by 1 base and J by 4 bases, with 9 bases left in between. The CDR3 sequence: CASSQALESDTQYF. DNA of the CDR3: TGTGCCAGCAGCCAAGCACTAGAATCAGATACGCAGTATTTT.

This chain links TRBV2 with TRBJ2-3, with D maybe TRBD2 (6 bases). Per the germline V gene, CDR1 is SNHLY and CDR2 is FYNNEI. V lost 4 bases and J 2 bases, leaving 13 bases between the germline ends. This CDR3 comprises 15 residues. CDR3 sequence (DNA): TGTGCCAGCAGTGCTAGGACTACAAACACAGATACGCAGTATTTT. Its translation is CASSARTTNTDTQYF.

The chain uses TRBV6-6 and TRBJ1-2; D not resolved. Trimming shortened V by 3 bases and J by 5 bases, and 13 bases separated the two germline ends. The germline V gene has CDR1 MNHNY and CDR2 SVGAGI (reference sequence). CDR3 size: 14 residues. CDR3 in amino acids: CASSYSEGEYGYTF. CDR3 sequence (DNA): TGTGCCAGCAGTTATTCGGAGGGAGAATATGGCTACACCTTC.

The chain is built from TRBV25-1 and TRBJ1-1; weak D call: TRBD1 (5 bases). The V gene's germline CDR1 is MGHDK and CDR2 SYGVNS. This CDR3 has 15 residues. With 0 bases removed from V and 1 base from J, the gap between germline ends came to 9 bases. CDR3 DNA sequence: TGTGCCAGCAGTGAATATATAGGGGCGAACACTGAAGCTTTCTTT. Amino acids: CASSEYIGANTEAFF.